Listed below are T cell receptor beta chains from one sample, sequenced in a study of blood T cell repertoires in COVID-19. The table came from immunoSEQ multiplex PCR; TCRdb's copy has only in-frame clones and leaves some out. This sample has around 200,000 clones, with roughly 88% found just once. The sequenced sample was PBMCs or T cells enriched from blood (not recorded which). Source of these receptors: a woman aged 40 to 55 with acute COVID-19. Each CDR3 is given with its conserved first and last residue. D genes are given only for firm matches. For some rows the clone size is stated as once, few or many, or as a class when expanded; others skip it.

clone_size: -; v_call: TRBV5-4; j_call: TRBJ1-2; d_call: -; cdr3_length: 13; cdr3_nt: TGTGCCAGCAGCTTAGAAAGGACGGGGGGCTACACCTTC; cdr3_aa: CASSLERTGGYTF
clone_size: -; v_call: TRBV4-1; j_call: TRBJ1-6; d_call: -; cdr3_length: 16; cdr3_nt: TGCGCCAGCAGCCAGGTTCGGGTGTCAAATAATTCACCCCTCCACTTT; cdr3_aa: CASSQVRVSNNSPLHF
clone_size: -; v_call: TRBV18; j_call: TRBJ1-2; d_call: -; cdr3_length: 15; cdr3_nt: TGTGCCAGCTCACTAGGCGAGGGCAGAACCTATGGCTACACCTTC; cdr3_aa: CASSLGEGRTYGYTF
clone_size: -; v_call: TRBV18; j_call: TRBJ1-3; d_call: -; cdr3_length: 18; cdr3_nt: TGTGCCAGCTCAGTCCGGGACACAGTAAGAGGCTCTGGAAACACCATATATTTT; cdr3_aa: CASSVRDTVRGSGNTIYF
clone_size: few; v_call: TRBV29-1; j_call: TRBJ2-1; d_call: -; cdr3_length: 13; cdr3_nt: TGCAGCGTTGATCCCGGGGGGCGGGATGAGCAGTTCTTC; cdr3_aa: CSVDPGGRDEQFF
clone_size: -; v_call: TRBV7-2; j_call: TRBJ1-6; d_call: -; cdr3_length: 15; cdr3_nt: TGTGCCAGCAGCTTAGGGGCAGGCCAGGGGTCACCCCTCCACTTT; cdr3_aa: CASSLGAGQGSPLHF
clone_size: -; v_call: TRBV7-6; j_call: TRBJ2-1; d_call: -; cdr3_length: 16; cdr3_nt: TGTGCCAGCAGCTTAGGGACTCAAGGCTCCTACAATGAGCAGTTCTTC; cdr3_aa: CASSLGTQGSYNEQFF
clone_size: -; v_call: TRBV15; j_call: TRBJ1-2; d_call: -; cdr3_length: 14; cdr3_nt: TGTGCCACCAGCAGTCCAGGGACTAACTATGGCTACACCTTC; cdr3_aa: CATSSPGTNYGYTF
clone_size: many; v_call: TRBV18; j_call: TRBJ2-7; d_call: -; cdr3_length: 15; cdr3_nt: TGTGCCAGCTCACCACCGAGGACACCCTCCTACGAGCAGTACTTC; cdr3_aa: CASSPPRTPSYEQYF
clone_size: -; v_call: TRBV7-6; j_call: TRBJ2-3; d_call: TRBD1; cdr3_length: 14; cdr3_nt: TGTGCCAGCAGCTGGGGACAGGGCACAGATACGCAGTATTTT; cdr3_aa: CASSWGQGTDTQYF
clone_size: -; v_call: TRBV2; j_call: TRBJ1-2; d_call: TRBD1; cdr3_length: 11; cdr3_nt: TGTGCCAGCAGTCCAGGGGGAGGCTACACCTTC; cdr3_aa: CASSPGGGYTF
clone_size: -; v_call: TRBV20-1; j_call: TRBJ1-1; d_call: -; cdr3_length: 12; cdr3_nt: TGCAGTGCTAGTCGGCAGGGCACTGAAGCTTTCTTT; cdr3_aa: CSASRQGTEAFF
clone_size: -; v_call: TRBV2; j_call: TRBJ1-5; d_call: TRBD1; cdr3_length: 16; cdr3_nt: TGTGCCAGCAGTGCCTCCGGGACAGGACACAATCAGCCCCAGCATTTT; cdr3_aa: CASSASGTGHNQPQHF
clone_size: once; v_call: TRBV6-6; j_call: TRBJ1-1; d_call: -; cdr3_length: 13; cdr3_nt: TGTGCCAGCAGTGATGCACAGGGATCTGAAGCTTTCTTT; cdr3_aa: CASSDAQGSEAFF
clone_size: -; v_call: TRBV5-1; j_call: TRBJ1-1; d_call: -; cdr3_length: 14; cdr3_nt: TGCGCCAGCAGCTATCAATCCCAGGGAACTGAAGCTTTCTTT; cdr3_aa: CASSYQSQGTEAFF
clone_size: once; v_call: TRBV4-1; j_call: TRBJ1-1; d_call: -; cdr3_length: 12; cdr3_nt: TGCGCCAGCAGACAAGACTACACTGAAGCTTTCTTT; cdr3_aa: CASRQDYTEAFF
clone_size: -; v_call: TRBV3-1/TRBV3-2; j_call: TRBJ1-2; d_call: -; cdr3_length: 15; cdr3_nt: TGTGCCAGCAGCCAAGCCCCGGTACGAGGATATGGCTACACCTTC; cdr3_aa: CASSQAPVRGYGYTF
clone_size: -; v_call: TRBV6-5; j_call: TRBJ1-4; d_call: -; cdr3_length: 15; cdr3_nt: TGTGCCAGCAGTTACTCGGACAGTCTGAGTGAAAAACTGTTTTTT; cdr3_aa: CASSYSDSLSEKLFF
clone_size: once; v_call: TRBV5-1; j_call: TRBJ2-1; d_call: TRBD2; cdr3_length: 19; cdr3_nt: TGCGCCAGCAGCTTCCCCCTTATCCCGGGACTAGCGCTGAGAAATGAGCAGTTCTTC; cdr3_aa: CASSFPLIPGLALRNEQFF
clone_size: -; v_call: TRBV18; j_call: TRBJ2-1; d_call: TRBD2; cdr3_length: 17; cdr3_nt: TGTGCCAGCTCACCGACTAGCGGGGGGGCCAGCTACAATGAGCAGTTCTTC; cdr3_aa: CASSPTSGGASYNEQFF
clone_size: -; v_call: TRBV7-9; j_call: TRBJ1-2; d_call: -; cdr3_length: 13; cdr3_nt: TGTGCCAGCAGCCTTAAAATTAACTATGGCTACACCTTC; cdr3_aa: CASSLKINYGYTF
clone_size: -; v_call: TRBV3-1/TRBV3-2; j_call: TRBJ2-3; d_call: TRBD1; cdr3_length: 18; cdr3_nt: TGTGCCAGCAGCCGGGGGGACAGGCATGGAAGGGCCACAGATACGCAGTATTTT; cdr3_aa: CASSRGDRHGRATDTQYF
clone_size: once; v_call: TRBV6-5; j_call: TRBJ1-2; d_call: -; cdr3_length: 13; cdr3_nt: TGTGCCAGCAGACCGAGCTTCTCCTATGGCTACACCTTC; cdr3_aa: CASRPSFSYGYTF
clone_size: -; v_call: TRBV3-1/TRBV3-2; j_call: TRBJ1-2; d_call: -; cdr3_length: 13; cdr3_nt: TGTGCCAGCAGCCTAGGGACAAACTATGGCTACACCTTC; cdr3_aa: CASSLGTNYGYTF
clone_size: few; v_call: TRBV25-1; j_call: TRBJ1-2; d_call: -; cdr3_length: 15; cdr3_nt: TGTGCCAGCAGTGCCCCCCACACAGCTACCTATGGCTACACCTTC; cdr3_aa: CASSAPHTATYGYTF
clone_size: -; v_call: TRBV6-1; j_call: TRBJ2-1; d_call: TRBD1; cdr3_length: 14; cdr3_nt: TGTGCCAGCAGTAGGGACAGCTCCTACAATGAGCAGTTCTTC; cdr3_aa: CASSRDSSYNEQFF
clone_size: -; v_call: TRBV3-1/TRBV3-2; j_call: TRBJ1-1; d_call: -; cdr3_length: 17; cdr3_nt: TGTGCCAGCAGCCAAGATCAAGGTTGGCAGGGAAGGACTGAAGCTTTCTTT; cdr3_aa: CASSQDQGWQGRTEAFF
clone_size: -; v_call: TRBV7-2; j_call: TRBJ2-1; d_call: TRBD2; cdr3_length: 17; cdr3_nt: TGTGCCAGCAGCTTAGTTTGGGCTAGCGGGGGGTGGAATGAGCAGTTCTTC; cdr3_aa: CASSLVWASGGWNEQFF
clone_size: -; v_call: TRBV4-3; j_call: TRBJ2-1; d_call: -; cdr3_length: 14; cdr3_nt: TGCGCCAGCAGCCAAGCCCGGGGCTACAATGAGCAGTTCTTC; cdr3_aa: CASSQARGYNEQFF
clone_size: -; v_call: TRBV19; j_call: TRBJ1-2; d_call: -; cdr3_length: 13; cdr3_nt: TGTGCCAGTAGTCGATCGCAGAACTATGGCTACACCTTC; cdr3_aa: CASSRSQNYGYTF
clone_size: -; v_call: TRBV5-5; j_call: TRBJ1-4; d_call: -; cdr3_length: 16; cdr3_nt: TGTGCCAGCAGCTCGATAACCACGTCAGACAGGCAAAAACTGTTTTTT; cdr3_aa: CASSSITTSDRQKLFF
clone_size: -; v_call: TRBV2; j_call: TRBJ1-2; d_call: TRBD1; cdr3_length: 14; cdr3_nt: TGTGCCAGCAGTGGGGACAGGGACTTTTATGGCTACACCTTC; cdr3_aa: CASSGDRDFYGYTF
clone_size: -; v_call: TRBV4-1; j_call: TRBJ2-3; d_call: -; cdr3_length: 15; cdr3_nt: TGCGCCAGCAGCCAAGGCGGGGCCCTCACAGATACGCAGTATTTT; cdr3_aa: CASSQGGALTDTQYF
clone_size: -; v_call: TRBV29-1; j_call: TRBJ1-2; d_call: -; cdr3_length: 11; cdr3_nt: TGCAGCGTTGGGAGAAGCGGTGACTACACCTTC; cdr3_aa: CSVGRSGDYTF
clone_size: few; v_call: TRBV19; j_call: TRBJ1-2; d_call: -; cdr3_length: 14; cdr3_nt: TGTGCCAGTAGTATAGGACAGAGAGTCTATGGCTACACCTTC; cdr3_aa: CASSIGQRVYGYTF
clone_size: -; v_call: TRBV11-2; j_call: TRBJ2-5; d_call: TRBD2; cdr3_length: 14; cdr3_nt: TGTGCCAGCAGATTTAGCGGGGGGAAAGAGACCCAGTACTTC; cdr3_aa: CASRFSGGKETQYF
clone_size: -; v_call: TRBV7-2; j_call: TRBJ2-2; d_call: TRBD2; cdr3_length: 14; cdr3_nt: TGTGCCAGGCCTTCTCCGGGGGGGGTCGGGGAGCTGTTTTTT; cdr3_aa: CARPSPGGVGELFF
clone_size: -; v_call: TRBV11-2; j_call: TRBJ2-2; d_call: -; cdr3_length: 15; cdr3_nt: TGTGCCAGCAGCTTTCGAACTACGAACACCGGGGAGCTGTTTTTT; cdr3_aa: CASSFRTTNTGELFF
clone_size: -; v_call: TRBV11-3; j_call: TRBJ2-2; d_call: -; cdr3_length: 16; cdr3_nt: TGTGCCAGCAGCTTAGCGAGTACAGCGAACACCGGGGAGCTGTTTTTT; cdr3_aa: CASSLASTANTGELFF
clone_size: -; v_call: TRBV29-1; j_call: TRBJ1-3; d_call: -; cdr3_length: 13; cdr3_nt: TGCAGCGCCCGGGGGTACTCTGGAAACACCATATATTTT; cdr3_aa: CSARGYSGNTIYF
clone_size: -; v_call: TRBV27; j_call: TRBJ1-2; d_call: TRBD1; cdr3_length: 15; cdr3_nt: TGTGCCAGCAGTAACGCCCGGACAGGGACGGGCGGCTACACCTTC; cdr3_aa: CASSNARTGTGGYTF
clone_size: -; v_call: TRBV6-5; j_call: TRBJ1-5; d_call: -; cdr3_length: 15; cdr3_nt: TGTGCCAGCAGGGTACTAAAACAGGTTATCTTACCCCAGCATTTT; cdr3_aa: CASRVLKQVILPQHF
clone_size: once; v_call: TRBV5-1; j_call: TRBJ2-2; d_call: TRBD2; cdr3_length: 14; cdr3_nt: TGCGCCAGCAGCTTGGAGGCGGGGGTCGGGGAGCTGTTTTTT; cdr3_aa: CASSLEAGVGELFF
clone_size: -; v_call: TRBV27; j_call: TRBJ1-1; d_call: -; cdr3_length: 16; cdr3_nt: TGTGCCAGCAGTTTATCCAGGGAATTAGTTTGGACTGAAGCTTTCTTT; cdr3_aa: CASSLSRELVWTEAFF
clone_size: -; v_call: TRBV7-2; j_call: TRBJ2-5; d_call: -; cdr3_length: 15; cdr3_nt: TGTGCCAGCAGCTTAACCGGGACAATCCAAGAGACCCAGTACTTC; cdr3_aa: CASSLTGTIQETQYF
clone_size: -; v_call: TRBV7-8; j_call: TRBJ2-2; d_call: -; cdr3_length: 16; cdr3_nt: TGTGCCAGCAGCTTAGTGGTTACGGCGAACACCGGGGAGCTGTTTTTT; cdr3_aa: CASSLVVTANTGELFF
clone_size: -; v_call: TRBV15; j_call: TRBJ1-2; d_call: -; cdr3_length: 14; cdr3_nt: TGTGCCACCAGCACCCTAGGGGGGGTTTACGGCTACACCTTC; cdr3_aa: CATSTLGGVYGYTF
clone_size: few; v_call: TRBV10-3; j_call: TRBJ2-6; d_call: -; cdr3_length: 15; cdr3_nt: TGTGCCATCAGTGAGGGGCAGTCTGGGGCCAACGTCCTGACTTTC; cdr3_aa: CAISEGQSGANVLTF
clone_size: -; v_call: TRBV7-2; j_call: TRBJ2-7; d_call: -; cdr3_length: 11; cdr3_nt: TGTGCCAGCAGATCTTACTACGAGCAGTACTTC; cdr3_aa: CASRSYYEQYF
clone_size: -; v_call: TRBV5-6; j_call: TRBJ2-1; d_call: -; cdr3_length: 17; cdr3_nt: TGTGCCAGCAGCTTGGAATCCGGGCAGGGTAGAACGAATGAGCAGTTCTTC; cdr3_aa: CASSLESGQGRTNEQFF
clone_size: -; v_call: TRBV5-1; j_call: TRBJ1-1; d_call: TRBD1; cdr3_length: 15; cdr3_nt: TGCGCCAGCAGCCTAAGGACAGGGCACAACACTGAAGCTTTCTTT; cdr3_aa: CASSLRTGHNTEAFF
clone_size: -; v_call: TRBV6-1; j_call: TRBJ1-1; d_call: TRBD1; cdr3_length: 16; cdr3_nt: TGTGCCAGCAGTGAAATAAGGTACAGGGGGGGAAAAGGAGCTTTCTTT; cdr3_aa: CASSEIRYRGGKGAFF
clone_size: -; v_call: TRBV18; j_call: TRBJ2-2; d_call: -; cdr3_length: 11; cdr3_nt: TGTGCCAGCTCAGGGCTGGGGGAGCTGTTTTTT; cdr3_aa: CASSGLGELFF
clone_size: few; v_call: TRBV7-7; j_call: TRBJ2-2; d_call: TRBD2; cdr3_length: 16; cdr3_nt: TGTGCCAGCAGCCCTCTAGCGGGGGGCGGCACCGGGGAGCTGTTTTTT; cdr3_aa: CASSPLAGGGTGELFF
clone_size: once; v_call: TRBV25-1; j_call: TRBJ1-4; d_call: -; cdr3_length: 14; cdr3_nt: TGTGCCAGCAGTGGGGAGGGGACTAATGAAAAACTGTTTTTT; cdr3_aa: CASSGEGTNEKLFF
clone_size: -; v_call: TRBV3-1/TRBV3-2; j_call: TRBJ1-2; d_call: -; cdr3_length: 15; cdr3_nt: TGTGCCAGCAGCCAAGAACGAGGAAGAGATTTGGTGGTTACCTTC; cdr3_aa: CASSQERGRDLVVTF
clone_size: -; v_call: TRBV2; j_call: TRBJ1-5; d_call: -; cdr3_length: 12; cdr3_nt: TGTGCCAGCAGCCAGATAAATCAGCCCCAGCATTTT; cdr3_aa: CASSQINQPQHF
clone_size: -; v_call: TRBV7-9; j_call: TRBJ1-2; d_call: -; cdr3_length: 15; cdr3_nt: TGTGCCAGCAGCCTTTCCGGGGGTGCTAACTATGGCTACACCTTC; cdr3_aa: CASSLSGGANYGYTF
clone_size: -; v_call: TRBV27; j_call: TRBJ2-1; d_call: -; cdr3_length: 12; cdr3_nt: TGTGCCAGCAGCCGACTTAGGAATGAGCAGTTCTTC; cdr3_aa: CASSRLRNEQFF
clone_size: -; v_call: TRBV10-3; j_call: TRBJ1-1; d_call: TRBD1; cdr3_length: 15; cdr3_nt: TGTGCCATCAGTGAGTCGGACAGGGGGAAAACTGAAGCTTTCTTT; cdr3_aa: CAISESDRGKTEAFF